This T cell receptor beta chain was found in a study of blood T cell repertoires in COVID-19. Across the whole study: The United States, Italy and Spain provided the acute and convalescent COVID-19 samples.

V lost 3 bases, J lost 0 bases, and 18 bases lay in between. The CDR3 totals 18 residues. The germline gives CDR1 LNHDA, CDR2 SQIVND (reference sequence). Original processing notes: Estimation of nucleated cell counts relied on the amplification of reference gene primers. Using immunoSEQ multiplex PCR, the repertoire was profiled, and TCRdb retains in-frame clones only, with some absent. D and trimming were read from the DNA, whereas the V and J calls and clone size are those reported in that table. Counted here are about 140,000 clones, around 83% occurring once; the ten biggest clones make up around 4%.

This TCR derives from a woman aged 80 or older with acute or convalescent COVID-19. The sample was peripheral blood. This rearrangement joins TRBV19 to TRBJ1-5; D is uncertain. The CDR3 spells CASSILFEGYYSNQPQHF. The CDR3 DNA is TGTGCCAGTAGTATTCTCTTTGAGGGTTATTATAGCAATCAGCCCCAGCATTTT.